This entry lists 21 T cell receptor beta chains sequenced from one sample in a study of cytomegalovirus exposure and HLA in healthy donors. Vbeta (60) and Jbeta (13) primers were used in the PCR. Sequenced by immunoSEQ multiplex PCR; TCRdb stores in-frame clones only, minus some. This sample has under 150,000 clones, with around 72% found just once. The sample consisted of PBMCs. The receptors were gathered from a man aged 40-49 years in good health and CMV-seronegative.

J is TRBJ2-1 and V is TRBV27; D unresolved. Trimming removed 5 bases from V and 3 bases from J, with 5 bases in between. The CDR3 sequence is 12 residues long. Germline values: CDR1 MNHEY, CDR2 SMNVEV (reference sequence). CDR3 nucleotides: TGTGCCAGCAGTCCCCACTACAATGAGCAGTTCTTC. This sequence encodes CASSPHYNEQFF.

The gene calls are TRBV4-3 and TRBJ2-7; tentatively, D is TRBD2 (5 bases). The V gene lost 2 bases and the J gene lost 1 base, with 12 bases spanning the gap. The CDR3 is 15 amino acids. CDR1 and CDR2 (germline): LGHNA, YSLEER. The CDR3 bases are TGCGCCAGCAGCCAAACGCTCGGGGATTCCTACGAGCAGTACTTC. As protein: CASSQTLGDSYEQYF.

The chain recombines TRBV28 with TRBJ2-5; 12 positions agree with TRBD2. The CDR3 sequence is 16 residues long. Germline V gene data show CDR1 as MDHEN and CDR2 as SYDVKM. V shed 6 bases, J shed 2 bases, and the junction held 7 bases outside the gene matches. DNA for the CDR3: TGTGCCAGCAGCACTAACCTAGCGGGAGGGCAAGAGACCCAGTACTTC. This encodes CASSTNLAGGQETQYF.

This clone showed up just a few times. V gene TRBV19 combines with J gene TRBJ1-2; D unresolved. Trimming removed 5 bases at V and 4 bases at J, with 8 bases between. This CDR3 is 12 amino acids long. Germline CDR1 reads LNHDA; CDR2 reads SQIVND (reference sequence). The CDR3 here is CASSSVSYGYTF. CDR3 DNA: TGTGCCAGTAGTTCGGTCTCCTATGGCTACACCTTC.

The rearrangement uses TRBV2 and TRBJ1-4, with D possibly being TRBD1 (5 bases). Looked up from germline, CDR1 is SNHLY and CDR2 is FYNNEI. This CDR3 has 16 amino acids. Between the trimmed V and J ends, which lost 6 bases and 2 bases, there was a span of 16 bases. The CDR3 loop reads CASRETPGVTNEKLFF. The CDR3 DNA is TGTGCCAGCAGGGAAACACCGGGGGTGACTAATGAAAAACTGTTTTTT.

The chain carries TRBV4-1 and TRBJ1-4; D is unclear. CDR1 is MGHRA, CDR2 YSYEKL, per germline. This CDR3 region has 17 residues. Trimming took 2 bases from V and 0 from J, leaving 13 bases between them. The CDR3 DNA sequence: TGCGCCAGCAGCCAACTACGAGAATTCGCAACTAATGAAAAACTGTTTTTT. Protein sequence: CASSQLREFATNEKLFF.

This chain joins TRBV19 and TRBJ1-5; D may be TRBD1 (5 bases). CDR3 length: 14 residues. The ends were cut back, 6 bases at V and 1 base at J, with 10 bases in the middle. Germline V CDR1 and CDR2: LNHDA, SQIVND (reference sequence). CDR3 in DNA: TGTGCCAGTAGGCAGGGTCTAAGCAATCAGCCCCAGCATTTT. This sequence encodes CASRQGLSNQPQHF.

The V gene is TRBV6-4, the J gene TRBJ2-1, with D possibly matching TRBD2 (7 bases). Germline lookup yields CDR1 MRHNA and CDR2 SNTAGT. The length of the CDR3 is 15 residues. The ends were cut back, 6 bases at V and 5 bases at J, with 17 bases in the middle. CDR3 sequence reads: CASSRGASQNNEQFF. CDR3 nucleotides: TGTGCCAGCAGCCGGGGGGCTAGCCAAAACAATGAGCAGTTCTTC.

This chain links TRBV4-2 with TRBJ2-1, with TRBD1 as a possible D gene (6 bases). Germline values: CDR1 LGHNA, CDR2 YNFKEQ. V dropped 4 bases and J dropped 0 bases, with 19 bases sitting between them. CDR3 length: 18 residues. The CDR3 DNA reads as TGTGCCAGCAGCCCGACGGGACACCGCGCCTTCTCCTACAATGAGCAGTTCTTC. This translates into CASSPTGHRAFSYNEQFF.

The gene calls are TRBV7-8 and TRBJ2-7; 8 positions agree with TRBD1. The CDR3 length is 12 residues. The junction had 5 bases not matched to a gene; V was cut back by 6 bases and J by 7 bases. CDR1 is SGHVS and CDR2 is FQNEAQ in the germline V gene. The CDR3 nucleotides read TGTGCCAGCAGTCGTACAGGGGGGGAGCAGTACTTC. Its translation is CASSRTGGEQYF.

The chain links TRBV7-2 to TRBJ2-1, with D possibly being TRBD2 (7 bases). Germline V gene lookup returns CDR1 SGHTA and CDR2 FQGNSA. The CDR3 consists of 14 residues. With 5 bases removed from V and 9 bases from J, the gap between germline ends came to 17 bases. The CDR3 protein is CASSPIGLGGEQFF. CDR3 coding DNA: TGTGCCAGCAGCCCCATTGGACTAGGGGGTGAGCAGTTCTTC.

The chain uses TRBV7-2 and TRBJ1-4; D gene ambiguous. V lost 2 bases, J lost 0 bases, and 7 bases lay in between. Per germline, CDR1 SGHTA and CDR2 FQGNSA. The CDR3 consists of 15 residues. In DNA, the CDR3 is TGTGCCAGCAGCTTATCGTTCGCAACTAATGAAAAACTGTTTTTT. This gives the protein CASSLSFATNEKLFF.

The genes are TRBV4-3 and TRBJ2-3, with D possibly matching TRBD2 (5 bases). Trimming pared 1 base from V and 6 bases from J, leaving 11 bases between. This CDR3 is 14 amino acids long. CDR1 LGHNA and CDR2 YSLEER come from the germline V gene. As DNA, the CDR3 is TGCGCCAGCAGCCAAGGGGTGGGAGCGGATACGCAGTATTTT. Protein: CASSQGVGADTQYF.

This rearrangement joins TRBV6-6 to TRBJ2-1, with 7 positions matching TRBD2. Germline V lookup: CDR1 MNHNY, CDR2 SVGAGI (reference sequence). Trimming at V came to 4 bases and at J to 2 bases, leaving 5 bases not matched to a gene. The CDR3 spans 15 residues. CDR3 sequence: CASSFGLGAYNEQFF. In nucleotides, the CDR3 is TGTGCCAGCAGTTTCGGACTAGGAGCCTACAATGAGCAGTTCTTC.

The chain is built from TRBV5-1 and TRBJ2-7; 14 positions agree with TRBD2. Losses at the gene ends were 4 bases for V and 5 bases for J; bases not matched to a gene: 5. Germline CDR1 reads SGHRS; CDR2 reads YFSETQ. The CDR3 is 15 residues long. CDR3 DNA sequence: TGCGCCAGCAGCCGAGGGACTAGCGGGAGCGACGAGCAGTACTTC. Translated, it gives CASSRGTSGSDEQYF.

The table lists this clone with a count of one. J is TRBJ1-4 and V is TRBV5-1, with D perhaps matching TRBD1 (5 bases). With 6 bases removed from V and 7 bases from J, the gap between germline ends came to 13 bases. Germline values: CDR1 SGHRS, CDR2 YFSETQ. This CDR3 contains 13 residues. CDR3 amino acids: CASNKVRVEKLFF. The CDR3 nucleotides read TGCGCCAGCAACAAAGTCAGGGTTGAAAAACTGTTTTTT.

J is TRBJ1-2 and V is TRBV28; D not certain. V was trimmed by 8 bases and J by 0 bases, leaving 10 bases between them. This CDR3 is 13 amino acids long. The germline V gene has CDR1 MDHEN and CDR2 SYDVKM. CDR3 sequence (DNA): TGTGCCAGCGAGGGTGACACTAACTATGGCTACACCTTC. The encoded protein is CASEGDTNYGYTF.

CDR3 in amino acids: CASSANRVSGANVLTF. DNA of the CDR3: TGTGCCAGCAGCGCGAACAGGGTGTCTGGGGCCAACGTCCTGACTTTC. This chain connects TRBV9 to TRBJ2-6, with D perhaps TRBD1 (6 bases). The germline CDR1 and CDR2 sequences are SGDLS and YYNGEE. The CDR3 covers 16 residues. Trimming took off 3 bases at V and 1 base at J, with 11 bases between the two ends. The full variable domain, completed using reference TRBV9 and TRBJ2-6, is DSGVTQTPKHLITATGQRVTLRCSPRSGDLSVYWYQQSLDQGLQFLIQYYNGEERAKGNILERFSAQQFPDLHSELNLSSLELGDSALYFCASSANRVSGANVLTFGAGSRLTVL.

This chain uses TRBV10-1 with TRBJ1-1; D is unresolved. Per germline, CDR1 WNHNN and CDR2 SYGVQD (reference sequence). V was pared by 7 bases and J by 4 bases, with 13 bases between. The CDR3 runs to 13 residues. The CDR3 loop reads CASNGEPGTEAFF. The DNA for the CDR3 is TGCGCCAGCAATGGGGAGCCGGGCACTGAAGCTTTCTTT.

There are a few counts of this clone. The CDR3 here is CASHHRFTDTQYF. In DNA, the CDR3 is TGTGCCAGCCATCATAGATTCACAGATACGCAGTATTTT. The J gene is TRBJ2-3, the V gene TRBV2; D gene ambiguous. Germline assignment: CDR1 SNHLY and CDR2 FYNNEI. The V end was cut by 8 bases, the J end by 2 bases, with 11 bases between. The CDR3 sequence is 13 residues long.

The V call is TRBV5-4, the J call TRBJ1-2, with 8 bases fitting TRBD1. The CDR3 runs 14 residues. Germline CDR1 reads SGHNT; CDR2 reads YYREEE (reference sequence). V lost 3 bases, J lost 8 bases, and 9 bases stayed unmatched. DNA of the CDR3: TGTGCCAGCAGCTCAGGGGGCGCCATAAGGGGCTACACCTTC. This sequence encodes CASSSGGAIRGYTF.